This TCR beta chain was sequenced during a study of identical twins. TCRdb itself ran the 5' RACE reads through MiXCR, one entry per CDR3 protein. The data contain 1,800,000 or so distinct CDR3 sequences, roughly 35% of them singletons. Germline V gene lookup returns CDR1 SEHNR and CDR2 FQNEAQ (reference sequence). The CDR3 contains 15 residues. With V trimmed by 4 bases and J by 4 bases, 6 bases remained unmatched. Sequenced input: cord blood. The TCR was taken from a newborn girl in good health. This rearrangement joins TRBV7-9 to TRBJ1-3; 8 bases agree with TRBD1. In DNA, the CDR3 is TGTGCCAGCAGCTCGTTGACAGGGGTCGGAAACACCATATATTTT. Translating gives CASSSLTGVGNTIYF.